Below are 5 T cell receptor beta chains sequenced from a single sample in a study of cytomegalovirus exposure and HLA in healthy donors. PCR employed 60 Vbeta and 13 Jbeta primers. Generated by immunoSEQ multiplex PCR, the TCRdb table keeps only in-frame clones and is missing some. This repertoire includes 110,000 to 150,000 clones. Material: PBMCs. The receptors here all came from a woman aged 18-29 years in good health and CMV-seronegative.

The chain recombines TRBV11-2 with TRBJ2-7; D unresolved. CDR1 SGHAT and CDR2 FQNNGV come from the germline V gene. This CDR3 comprises 13 residues. V dropped 1 base and J dropped 6 bases, with 10 bases sitting between them. CDR3 in DNA: TGTGCCAGCAGCTTAGCGTTATACGGCGAGCAGTACTTC. This encodes CASSLALYGEQYF.

The CDR3 DNA follows: TGTGCCAGCTCACCACAGCGGGGGAACACCGGGGAGCTGTTTTTT. Translated, it gives CASSPQRGNTGELFF. The V and J genes are TRBV18 and TRBJ2-2; 7 bases agree with TRBD2. After removal of 1 base from V and 1 base from J, the junction contained 0 bases not matched to a gene. The CDR3 is 15 amino acids. The V gene's germline CDR1 is KGHSH and CDR2 LQKENI.

The chain couples TRBV7-6 to TRBJ1-5; D is ambiguous. The CDR3 spans 15 residues. Germline V gives CDR1 SGHVS, CDR2 FNYEAQ. V lost 1 base and J lost 6, with 13 bases in between. The CDR3 spells CASSLEEGFGQPQHF. CDR3 DNA: TGTGCCAGCAGCTTAGAGGAGGGTTTCGGTCAGCCCCAGCATTTT.

This chain uses TRBV9 with TRBJ2-3; TRBD2 matches 11 bases. V was pared by 3 bases and J by 1 base, with 10 bases of the junction left unmatched. This CDR3 has 18 amino acids. Germline V gene sequence: CDR1 SGDLS, CDR2 YYNGEE. The CDR3 nucleotides are TGTGCCAGCAGCGCCGATAGCGGGAGGGCCTCGCGCACAGATACGCAGTATTTT. It codes for CASSADSGRASRTDTQYF.

The J gene is TRBJ2-1, the V gene TRBV18; a weak D match, TRBD2 (5 bases). The CDR3 has 19 amino acids. V was trimmed by 1 base and J by 7 bases, leaving 26 bases between them. Germline values: CDR1 KGHSH, CDR2 LQKENI. CDR3 DNA: TGTGCCAGCTCACCACGTCTAGTCGCATTATCAAACACGGGGAATGAGCAGTTCTTC. It encodes CASSPRLVALSNTGNEQFF.